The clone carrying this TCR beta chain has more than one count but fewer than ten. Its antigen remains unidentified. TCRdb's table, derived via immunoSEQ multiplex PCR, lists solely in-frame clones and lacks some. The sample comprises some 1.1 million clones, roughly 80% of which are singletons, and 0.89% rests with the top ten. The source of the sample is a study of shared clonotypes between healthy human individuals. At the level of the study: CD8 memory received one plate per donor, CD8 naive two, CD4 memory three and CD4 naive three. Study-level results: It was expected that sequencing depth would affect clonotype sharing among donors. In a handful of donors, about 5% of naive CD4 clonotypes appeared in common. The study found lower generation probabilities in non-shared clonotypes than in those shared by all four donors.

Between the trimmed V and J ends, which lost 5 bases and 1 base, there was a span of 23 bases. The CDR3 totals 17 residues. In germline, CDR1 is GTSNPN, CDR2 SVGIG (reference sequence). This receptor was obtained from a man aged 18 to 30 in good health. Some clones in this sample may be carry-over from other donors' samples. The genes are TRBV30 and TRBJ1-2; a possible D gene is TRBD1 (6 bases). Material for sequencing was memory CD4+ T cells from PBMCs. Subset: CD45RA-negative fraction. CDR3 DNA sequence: TGTGCCTGGTCCTACCTAACAGAGGACAGATTTAACTATGGCTACACCTTC. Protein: CAWSYLTEDRFNYGYTF.